This TCR beta chain was recovered during a study of post-analysis software for immune sequencing data (dated by TCRdb to the mid-2010s). Context from the whole study: Recorded disease courses included relapsing-remitting, secondary progressive and progressive-relapsing multiple sclerosis, with some patients lacking subtype annotation. The patient repertoires were compared against some twelve previously published healthy control repertoires obtained from donors aged about 6 to 26 years. A subset of samples was prepared in parallel using single-end sample barcoding, then pooled and co-amplified after Illumina adapter ligation.

This clonotype came up many times. Its antigen remains unidentified. One end of the junction is discordant with germline, which a read error may explain. TCR beta repertoires were profiled from peripheral blood of about a dozen young patients with multiple sclerosis to demonstrate the VDJtools post-analysis software. The patients with multiple sclerosis were children and adolescents between about 6 and 16 years of age. General conclusions and limits of the study: Direct clustering with F measure showed strong co-clustering of samples prepared in the same batch, prompting a batch-effect correction. The control group was slightly older than the multiple sclerosis patient group. Compared with controls, multiple sclerosis patients had significantly lower normalized Chao1 diversity, a finding suggesting substantial peripheral T-cell clonal expansion. Patients showed significantly higher frequencies than controls for 4 or 5 TRBV segments, among them TRBV5-6, TRBV5-1 and TRBV20-1.

Library preparation used PCR. TCRdb names Illumina HiSeq 2500 as the instrument used. To reduce PCR and sequencing biases, unique molecular identifiers were built into the TCR beta cDNA libraries. Per 1 to 10 million input T cells, roughly 500,000 cDNA molecules were obtained, such that each molecule approximated one T cell. Patient libraries were prepared and sequenced with the same protocol used for the earlier healthy control dataset. Samples belonging to the same batch were prepared together, multiplexed and sequenced on a shared HiSeq lane. In the original analysis: MIGEC was used to process the raw barcoded reads, and molecular identifier groups with only a single read were discarded before consensus assembly and CDR3 extraction. VDJtools was used for post-analysis of the clonotype tables, and diversity was normalized by down-sampling every dataset to the size of the smallest sample. Repertoire overlap clustering matched CDR3 amino acid but not nucleotide sequences to correct batch-related cross-sample contamination. In TCRdb, the public reads were trimmed at Q25 with fastp and aligned with MiXCR, with productive beta chains retained. Every distinct CDR3 protein forms one entry, paired with its most common genes and DNA. TCRdb's processing, not the authors' own work, is the source of the V and J calls. This sample comprises approximately 260,000 distinct CDR3 sequences, around 34% of them detected only once. Clones ranked in the top ten supply under 5.5% of the sample.

Based on the germline V gene, the CDR1 and CDR2 sequences are ENHRY and SYGVKD. From the cysteine up to the phenylalanine, the CDR3 has a length of 17 residues. The read is trimmed to its CDR3 DNA, 51 bases read in frame from base 1. Sequencing was carried out using blood. This sequence was found in a girl between 5 and 17 years old with multiple sclerosis. Rearrangement joined TRBV10-3 to TRBJ2-4; the junction holds 16 bases that match TRBD2. This receptor carries the CDR3 CAISEGTSGGAINIQYF. The DNA sequence is given as TGTGCCATCAGTGAGGGGACTAGCGGGGGGGCCATAAACATTCAGTACTTC.